This T cell receptor beta chain was sequenced in a study of blood T cells in healthy people across ages. Broader study findings: Naive CD4+ cell counts and diversity both ran higher in long-lived than in aged donors.

Peripheral blood samples of 9 to 10 milliliters were drawn from each donor. This clonotype was picked up a small number of times. Its cognate antigen is unknown. The CDR3 is made up of 16 amino acids. A second 7 to 11 cycle PCR used barcoded and J-beta primers. A template-switch adaptor containing 12 random nucleotides labeled each cDNA molecule. TCRdb itself ran the 5' RACE reads through MiXCR, one entry per CDR3 protein. The sample lists roughly 1,100,000 distinct CDR3 sequences, approximately 26% seen once, with 0.65% to 0.95% in the top ten. These data also formed part of another study, on T cells of mothers and their children.

The sample consisted of blood. V and J are TRBV21-1 and TRBJ2-1. The end of the DNA aligns better with TRBJ2-7, so the J call may be wrong. TRBV21-1 is assigned pseudogene status. The sequence came from a girl aged 2 to 10 in good health. CDR3 nucleotides: TGTGCCAGCAGCAAAGTTAACCACAAGCTCTCCTACGAGCAGTACTTC. The encoded protein is CASSKVNHKLSYEQYF.